This entry concerns a single T cell receptor beta chain. The CDR3 sequence is 15 residues long. Trimming took off 2 bases at V and 4 bases at J, with 12 bases between the two ends. Germline CDR1 is SGHAT and CDR2 is FQNNGV. This entry is derived from a study of blood T cell repertoires in COVID-19. Study-wide context: Acute and convalescent COVID-19 specimens originated in the United States, Italy and Spain. T cells, B-cell-depleted T cells, or PBMCs supplied cDNA or gDNA.

Produced via immunoSEQ multiplex PCR; TCRdb's table is partial and in-frame only. There are over 150,000 clones in the sample; approximately 82% occur only once, and approximately 13% lies in the top ten. The V gene is TRBV11-2, the J gene TRBJ2-1, with D tentatively TRBD1 (5 bases). Input material: peripheral blood. The source is a human donor in a cohort sampled during active COVID-19. CDR3 in DNA: TGTGCCAGCAGCTTATCTGACTCAGGGTACAATGAGCAGTTCTTC. This sequence encodes CASSLSDSGYNEQFF.